The T cell receptor (beta chain) under discussion was sequenced for a study of T cell changes during pregnancy in multiple sclerosis. A single count supports this clone. The table came from immunoSEQ multiplex PCR; TCRdb's copy has only in-frame clones and leaves some out. The repertoire includes more than 85,000 clones, approximately 94% of them detected once, and approximately 1% sits in the top ten. Germline V lookup: CDR1 LNHDA, CDR2 SQIVND (reference sequence). The CDR3 spans 14 residues. The V segment lost 3 bases and the J segment 3 bases; nucleotides outside the gene matches: 1. This sequence originates from a female donor with multiple sclerosis, enrolled in a pregnancy study. The sequences come from peripheral blood, collected before pregnancy. V is TRBV19 and J is TRBJ1-5, with TRBD1 matching 8 bases. The CDR3 is CASSIQGANQPQHF. For the CDR3, the DNA is TGTGCCAGTAGTATTCAGGGGGCCAATCAGCCCCAGCATTTT.